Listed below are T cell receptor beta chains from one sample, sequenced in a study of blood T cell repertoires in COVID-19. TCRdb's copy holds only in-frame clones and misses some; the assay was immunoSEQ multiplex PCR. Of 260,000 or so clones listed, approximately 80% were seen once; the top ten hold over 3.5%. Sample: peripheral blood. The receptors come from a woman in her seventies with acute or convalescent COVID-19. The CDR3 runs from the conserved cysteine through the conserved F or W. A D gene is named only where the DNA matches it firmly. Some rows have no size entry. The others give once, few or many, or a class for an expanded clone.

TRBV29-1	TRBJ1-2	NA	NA	TGCAGCCTGAGACAGGCTAACTATGGCTACACCTTC	CSLRQANYGYTF
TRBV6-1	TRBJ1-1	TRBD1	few	TGTGCCAGCAGTGAAGGCGGGACAGAATTCGGCATGAACACTGAAGCTTTCTTT	CASSEGGTEFGMNTEAFF
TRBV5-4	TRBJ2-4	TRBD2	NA	TGTGCCAGCAGCTTCGGGAGGGAACACATTCAGTACTTC	CASSFGREHIQYF
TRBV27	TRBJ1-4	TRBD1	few	TGTGCCAGCAGTCCGGGACAGGGGGCTAATGAAAAACTGTTTTTT	CASSPGQGANEKLFF
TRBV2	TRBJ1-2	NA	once	TGTGCCAGCAGTGAAGCCCCGGTTATCTATGGCTACACCTTC	CASSEAPVIYGYTF
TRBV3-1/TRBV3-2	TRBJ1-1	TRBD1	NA	TGTGCCAGCAGCCTGGGACAGCAAGGGGCTTTCTTT	CASSLGQQGAFF
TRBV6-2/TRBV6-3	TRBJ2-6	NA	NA	TGTGCCAGCAGTTACCCCGGAGGGGGGGCCAACGTCCTGACTTTC	CASSYPGGGANVLTF
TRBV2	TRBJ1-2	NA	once	TGTGCCAGCAGTGGCGGCCTCGGGGTGGGAGCTAACTATGGCTACACCTTC	CASSGGLGVGANYGYTF
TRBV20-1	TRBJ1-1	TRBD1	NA	TGCAGTGCTAGTCCACAGGGGGCTGAAGCTTTCTTT	CSASPQGAEAFF
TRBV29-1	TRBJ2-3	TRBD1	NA	TGCAGCGGTGGGACAGCCGGCACAGATACGCAGTATTTT	CSGGTAGTDTQYF
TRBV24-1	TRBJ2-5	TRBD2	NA	TGTGCCACCAGTGATTACCTAGCGGGTGGCACGGGGACCCAGTACTTC	CATSDYLAGGTGTQYF
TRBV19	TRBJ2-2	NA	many	TGTGCCACCCGGGATGTTGCTGGAGCCGGGGAGCTGTTTTTT	CATRDVAGAGELFF
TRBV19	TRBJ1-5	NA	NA	TGTGCCAGTACAGGGAGGGATAGCAATCAGCCCCAGCATTTT	CASTGRDSNQPQHF
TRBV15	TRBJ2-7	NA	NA	TGTGCCACCAGCAGAGAAAGTGGGGCGGGGGCAAACGAGCAGTACTTC	CATSRESGAGANEQYF
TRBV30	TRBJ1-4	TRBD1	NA	TGTGCCTGGAGTAGACAGGGGCGCGGGGAAAAACTGTTTTTT	CAWSRQGRGEKLFF
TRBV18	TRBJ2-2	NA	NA	TGTGCCAGCTCACCATCTCTCAGCGGAGGGGTTCGTGGCACCGGGGAGCTGTTTTTT	CASSPSLSGGVRGTGELFF
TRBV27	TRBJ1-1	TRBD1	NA	TGTGCCAGCAGCTTAGACAGGGGTAGGACTGAAGCTTTCTTT	CASSLDRGRTEAFF
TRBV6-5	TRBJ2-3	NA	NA	TGTGCCAGCAACCTTCTCCTAGGCACAGATACGCAGTATTTT	CASNLLLGTDTQYF
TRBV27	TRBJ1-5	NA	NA	TGTGCCAGCAGTTCCGAGGGACTCTCTGGTCAGCCCCAGCATTTT	CASSSEGLSGQPQHF
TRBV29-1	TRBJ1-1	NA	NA	TGCAGCGTTGTGCGGAACACTGAAGCTTTCTTT	CSVVRNTEAFF
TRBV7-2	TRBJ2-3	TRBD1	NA	TGTGCCAGCAGCTTGGTCCCCGGGACAGGGGGAAGCACAGATACGCAGTATTTT	CASSLVPGTGGSTDTQYF